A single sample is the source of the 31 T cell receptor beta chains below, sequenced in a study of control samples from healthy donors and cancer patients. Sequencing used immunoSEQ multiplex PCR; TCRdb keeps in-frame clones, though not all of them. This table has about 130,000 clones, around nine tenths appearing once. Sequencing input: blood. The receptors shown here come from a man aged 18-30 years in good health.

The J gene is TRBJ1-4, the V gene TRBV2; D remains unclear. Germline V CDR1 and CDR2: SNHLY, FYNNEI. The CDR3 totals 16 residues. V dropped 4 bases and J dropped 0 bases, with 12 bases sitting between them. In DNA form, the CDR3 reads TGTGCCAGCAGTGGGGAAGTTTTTGCAACTAATGAAAAACTGTTTTTT. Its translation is CASSGEVFATNEKLFF.

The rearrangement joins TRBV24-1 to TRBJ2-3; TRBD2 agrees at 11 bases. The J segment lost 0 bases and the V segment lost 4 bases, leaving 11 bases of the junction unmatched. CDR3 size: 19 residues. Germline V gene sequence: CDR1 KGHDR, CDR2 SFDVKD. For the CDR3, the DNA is TGTGCCACCAGTGACCGCGCGATAGCGGGGGGGGGTAGCACAGATACGCAGTATTTT. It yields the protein CATSDRAIAGGGSTDTQYF.

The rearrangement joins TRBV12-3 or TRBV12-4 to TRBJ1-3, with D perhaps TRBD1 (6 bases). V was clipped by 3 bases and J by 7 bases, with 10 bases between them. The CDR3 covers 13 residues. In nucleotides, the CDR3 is TGTGCCAGCAGTTTTGGGACATATAACACCATATATTTT. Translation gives CASSFGTYNTIYF.

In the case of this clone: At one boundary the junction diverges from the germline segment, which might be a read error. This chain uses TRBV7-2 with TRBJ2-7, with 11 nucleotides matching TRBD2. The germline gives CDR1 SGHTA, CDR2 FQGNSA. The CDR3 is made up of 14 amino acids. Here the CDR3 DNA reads TGTGCCAGCAACTTAACTAGCGGGGGCTACGAGCAGTACTTC. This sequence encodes CASNLTSGGYEQYF.

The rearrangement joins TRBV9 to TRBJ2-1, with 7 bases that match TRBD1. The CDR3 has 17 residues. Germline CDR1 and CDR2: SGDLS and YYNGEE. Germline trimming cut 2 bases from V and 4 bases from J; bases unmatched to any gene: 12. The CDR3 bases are TGTGCCAGCAGCGTTGATACAGGGGATTCGGGTTACAATGAGCAGTTCTTC. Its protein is CASSVDTGDSGYNEQFF.

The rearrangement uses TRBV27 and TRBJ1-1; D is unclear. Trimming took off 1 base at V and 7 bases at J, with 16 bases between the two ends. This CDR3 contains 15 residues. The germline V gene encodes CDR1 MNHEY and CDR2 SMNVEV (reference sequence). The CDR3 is CASSLFSPPASEAFF. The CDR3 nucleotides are TGTGCCAGCAGTTTATTTTCGCCACCCGCAAGTGAAGCTTTCTTT.

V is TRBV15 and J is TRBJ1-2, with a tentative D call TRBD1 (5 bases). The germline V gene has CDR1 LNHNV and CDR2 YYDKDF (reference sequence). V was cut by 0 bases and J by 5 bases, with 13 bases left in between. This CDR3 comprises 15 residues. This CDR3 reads CATSRENGGYYGYTF. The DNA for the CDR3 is TGTGCCACCAGCAGAGAAAACGGGGGTTATTATGGCTACACCTTC.

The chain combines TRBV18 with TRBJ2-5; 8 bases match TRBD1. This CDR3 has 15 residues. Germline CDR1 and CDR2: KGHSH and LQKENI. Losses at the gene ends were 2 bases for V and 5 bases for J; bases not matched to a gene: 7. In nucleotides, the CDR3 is TGTGCCAGCTCACCAGGACAGGGTGTAGGGGAGACCCAGTACTTC. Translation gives CASSPGQGVGETQYF.

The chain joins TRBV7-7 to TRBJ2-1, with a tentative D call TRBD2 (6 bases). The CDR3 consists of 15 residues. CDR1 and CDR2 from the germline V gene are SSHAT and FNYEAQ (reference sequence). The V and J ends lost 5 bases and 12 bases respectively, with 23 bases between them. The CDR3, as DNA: TGTGCCAGCAGCGCCGAGGGACTGATGGGCGGTCGGCAGTTCTTC. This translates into CASSAEGLMGGRQFF.

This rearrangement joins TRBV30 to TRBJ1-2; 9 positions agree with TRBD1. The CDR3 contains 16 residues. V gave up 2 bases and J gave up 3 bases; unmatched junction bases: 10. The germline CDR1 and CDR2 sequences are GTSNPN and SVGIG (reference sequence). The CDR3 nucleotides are TGTGCCTGGAGTTCCAAAGGGACAGGGAAGGACTATGGCTACACCTTC. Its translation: CAWSSKGTGKDYGYTF.

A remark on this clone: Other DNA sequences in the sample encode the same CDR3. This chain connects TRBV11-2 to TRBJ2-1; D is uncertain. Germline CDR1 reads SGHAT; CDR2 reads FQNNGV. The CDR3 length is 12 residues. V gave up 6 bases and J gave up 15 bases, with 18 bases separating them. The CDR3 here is CASSPRRESPFF. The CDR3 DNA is TGTGCCAGCAGTCCCCGGCGAGAATCTCCGTTCTTC. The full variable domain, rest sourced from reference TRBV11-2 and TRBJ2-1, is EAGVAQSPRYKIIEKRQSVAFWCNPISGHATLYWYQQILGQGPKLLIQFQNNGVVDDSQLPKDRFSAERLKGVDSTLKIQPAKLEDSAVYLCASSPRRESPFFGPGTRLTVL.

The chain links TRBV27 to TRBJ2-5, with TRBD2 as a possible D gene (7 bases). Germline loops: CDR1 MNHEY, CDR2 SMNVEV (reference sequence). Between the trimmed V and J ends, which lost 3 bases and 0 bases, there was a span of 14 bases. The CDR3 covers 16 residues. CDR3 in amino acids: CASSFTGGGDQETQYF. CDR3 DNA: TGTGCCAGCAGTTTTACGGGGGGCGGAGACCAAGAGACCCAGTACTTC.

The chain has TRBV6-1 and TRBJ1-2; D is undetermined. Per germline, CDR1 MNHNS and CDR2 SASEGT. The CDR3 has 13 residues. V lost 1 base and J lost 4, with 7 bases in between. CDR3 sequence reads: CASSEGRSYGYTF. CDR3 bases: TGTGCCAGCAGTGAAGGTCGAAGCTATGGCTACACCTTC.

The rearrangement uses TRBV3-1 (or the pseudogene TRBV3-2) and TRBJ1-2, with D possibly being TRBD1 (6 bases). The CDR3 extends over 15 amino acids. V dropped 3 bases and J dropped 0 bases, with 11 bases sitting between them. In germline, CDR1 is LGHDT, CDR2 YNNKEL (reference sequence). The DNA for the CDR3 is TGTGCCAGCAGCCACTGGACAGTGGCTAACTATGGCTACACCTTC. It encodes CASSHWTVANYGYTF.

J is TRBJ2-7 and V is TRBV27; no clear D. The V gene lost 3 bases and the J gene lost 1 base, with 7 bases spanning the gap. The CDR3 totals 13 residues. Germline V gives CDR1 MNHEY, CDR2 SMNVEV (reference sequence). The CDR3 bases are TGTGCCAGCAGTTTCCGCGGATCCTACGAGCAGTACTTC. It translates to CASSFRGSYEQYF.

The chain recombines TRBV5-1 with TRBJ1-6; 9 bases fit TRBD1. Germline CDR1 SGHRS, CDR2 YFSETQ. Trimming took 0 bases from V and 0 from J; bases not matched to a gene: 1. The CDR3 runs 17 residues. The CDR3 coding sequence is TGCGCCAGCAGCTTGGCGGACAGGGGCTCCTATAATTCACCCCTCCACTTT. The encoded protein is CASSLADRGSYNSPLHF.

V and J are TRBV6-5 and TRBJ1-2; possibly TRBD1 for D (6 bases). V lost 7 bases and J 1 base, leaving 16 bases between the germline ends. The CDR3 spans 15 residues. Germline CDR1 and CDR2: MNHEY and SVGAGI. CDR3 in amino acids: CASMRGQTDNYGYTF. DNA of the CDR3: TGTGCCAGCATGCGAGGACAGACTGATAACTATGGCTACACCTTC.

The CDR3 loop reads CASSLRAGGTEAFF. CDR3 nucleotides: TGTGCCAGCAGCTTAAGGGCAGGGGGCACTGAAGCTTTCTTT. The chain recombines TRBV9 with TRBJ1-1, with 7 bases aligning to TRBD1. Germline CDR1 SGDLS, CDR2 YYNGEE. The CDR3 runs 14 residues. Germline trimming cut 4 bases from V and 4 bases from J; bases unmatched to any gene: 7.

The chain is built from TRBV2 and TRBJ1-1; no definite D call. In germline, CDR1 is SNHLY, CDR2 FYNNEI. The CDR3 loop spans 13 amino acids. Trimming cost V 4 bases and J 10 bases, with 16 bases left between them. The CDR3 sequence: CASSGEPARGAFF. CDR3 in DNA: TGTGCCAGCAGTGGGGAACCAGCCCGTGGAGCTTTCTTT.

CDR3 DNA: TGTGCCAGCAGGGCCCTGGGGCTAGACGTGAAAAGGGAGACCCAGTACTTC. Protein: CASRALGLDVKRETQYF. This rearrangement joins TRBV12-1 to TRBJ2-5; the table assigns TRBD1, which was not confirmed against the DNA. TRBV12-1 is described as a pseudogene. The length of the CDR3 is 17 residues.

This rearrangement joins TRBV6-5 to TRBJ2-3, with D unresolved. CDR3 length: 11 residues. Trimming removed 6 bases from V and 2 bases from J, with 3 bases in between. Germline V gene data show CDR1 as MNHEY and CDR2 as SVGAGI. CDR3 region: CASRSTDTQYF. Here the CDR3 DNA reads TGTGCCAGCAGATCCACAGATACGCAGTATTTT.

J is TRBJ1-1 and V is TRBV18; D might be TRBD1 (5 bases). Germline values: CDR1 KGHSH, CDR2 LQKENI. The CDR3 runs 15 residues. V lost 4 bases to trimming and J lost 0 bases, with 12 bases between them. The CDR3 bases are TGTGCCAGCTCACTACAGAAACAGGTGAACACTGAAGCTTTCTTT. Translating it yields CASSLQKQVNTEAFF. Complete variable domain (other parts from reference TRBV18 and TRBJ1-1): NAGVMQNPRHLVRRRGQEARLRCSPMKGHSHVYWYRQLPEEGLKFMVYLQKENIIDESGMPKERFSAEFPKEGPSILRIQQVVRGDSAAYFCASSLQKQVNTEAFFGQGTRLTVV.

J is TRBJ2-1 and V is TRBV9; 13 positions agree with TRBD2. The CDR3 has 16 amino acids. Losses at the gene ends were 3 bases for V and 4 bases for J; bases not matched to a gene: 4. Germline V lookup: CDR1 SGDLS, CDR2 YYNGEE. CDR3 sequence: CASSAGLAGVYNEQFF. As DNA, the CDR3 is TGTGCCAGCAGCGCAGGACTAGCGGGGGTTTACAATGAGCAGTTCTTC.

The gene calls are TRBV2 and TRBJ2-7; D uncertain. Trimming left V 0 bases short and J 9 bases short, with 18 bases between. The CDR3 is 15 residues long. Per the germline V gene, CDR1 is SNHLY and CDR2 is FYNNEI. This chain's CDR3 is CASSEAMGSPSGQYF. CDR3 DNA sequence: TGTGCCAGCAGTGAAGCTATGGGCTCCCCATCGGGGCAGTACTTC.

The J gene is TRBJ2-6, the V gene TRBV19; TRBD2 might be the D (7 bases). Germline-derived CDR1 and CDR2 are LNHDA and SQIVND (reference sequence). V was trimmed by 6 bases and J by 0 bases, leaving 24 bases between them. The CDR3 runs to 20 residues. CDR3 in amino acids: CASRDGGLGGPTSGANVLTF. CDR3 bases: TGTGCCAGTAGAGATGGAGGGTTGGGGGGGCCCACCTCTGGGGCCAACGTCCTGACTTTC.

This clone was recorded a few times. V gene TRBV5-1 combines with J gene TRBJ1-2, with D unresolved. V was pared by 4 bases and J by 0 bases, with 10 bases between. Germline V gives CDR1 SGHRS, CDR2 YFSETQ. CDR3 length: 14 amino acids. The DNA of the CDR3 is TGCGCCAGCAGCGCCTTTTCAGCTAACTATGGCTACACCTTC. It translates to CASSAFSANYGYTF.

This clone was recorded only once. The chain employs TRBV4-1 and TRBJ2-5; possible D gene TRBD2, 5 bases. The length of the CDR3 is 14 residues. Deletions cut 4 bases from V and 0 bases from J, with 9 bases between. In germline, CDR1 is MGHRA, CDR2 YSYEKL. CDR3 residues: CASSRGWDQETQYF. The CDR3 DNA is TGCGCCAGCAGCCGAGGGTGGGACCAAGAGACCCAGTACTTC.

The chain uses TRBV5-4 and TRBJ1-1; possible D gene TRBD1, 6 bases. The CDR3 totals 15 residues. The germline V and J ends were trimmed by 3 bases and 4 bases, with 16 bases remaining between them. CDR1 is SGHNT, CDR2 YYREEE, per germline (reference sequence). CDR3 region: CASSSQGGSATEAFF. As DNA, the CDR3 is TGTGCCAGCAGCTCCCAAGGGGGGTCGGCCACTGAAGCTTTCTTT.

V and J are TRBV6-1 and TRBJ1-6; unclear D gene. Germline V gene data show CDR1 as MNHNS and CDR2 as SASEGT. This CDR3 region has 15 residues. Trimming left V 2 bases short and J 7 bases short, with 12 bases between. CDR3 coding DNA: TGTGCCAGCAGTGAACTGACGGCTAGGAATTCACCCCTCCACTTT. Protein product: CASSELTARNSPLHF.

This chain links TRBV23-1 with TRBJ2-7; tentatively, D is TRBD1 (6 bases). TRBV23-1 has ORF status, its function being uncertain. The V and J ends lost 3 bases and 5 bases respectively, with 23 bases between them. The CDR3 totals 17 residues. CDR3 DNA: TGCGCCAGCAGTCACCCGCCCGGGACCCACAAGGGGGACGAGCAGTACTTC. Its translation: CASSHPPGTHKGDEQYF.

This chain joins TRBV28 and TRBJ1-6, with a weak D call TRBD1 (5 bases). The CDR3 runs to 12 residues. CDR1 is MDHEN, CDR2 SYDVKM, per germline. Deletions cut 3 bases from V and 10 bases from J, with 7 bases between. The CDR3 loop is CASSLGQSPLHF. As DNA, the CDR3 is TGTGCCAGCAGTTTGGGGCAATCACCCCTCCACTTT.